These 2 T cell receptor beta chains came from one sample sequenced in a study of T cells in Graves' hyperthyroidism and ophthalmopathy. Amplification of TCR beta CDR3 regions was performed using RNA transcripts as template. HTBI primers were the set used in a first-round RT-PCR of the TCR CDR3. TCRdb fed the multiplex PCR reads into MiXCR, producing one record per CDR3 protein. This table has about 690,000 distinct CDR3 sequences, roughly 17% appearing once. Sequencing used blood. Receptors originate from a man aged 45 to 65 with Graves' hyperthyroidism.

This chain links TRBV12-3 or TRBV12-4 with TRBJ2-1, with 9 positions matching TRBD1. V lost 7 bases to trimming and J lost 8 bases; unmatched junction nucleotides: 6. The CDR3 is 13 residues long. This chain's CDR3 is CASIQQGADEQFF. The CDR3 nucleotides are TGTGCCAGCATTCAACAGGGGGCGGATGAGCAGTTCTTC.

Ten or more counts support this clonotype. The CDR3 region is CASSVAVSKTVYGYTF. CDR3 nucleotide sequence: TGTGCCAGCAGCGTAGCGGTGTCGAAGACGGTCTATGGCTACACCTTC. The V call is TRBV9, the J call TRBJ1-2; D remains ambiguous. Germline V gene data show CDR1 as SGDLS and CDR2 as YYNGEE. Trimming took off 0 bases at V and 4 bases at J, with 16 bases between the two ends. CDR3 length equals 16 residues.